The 9 T cell receptor beta chains presented below share a single source sample, sequenced in a study of T cells after yellow fever vaccination (dated by TCRdb to the late 2010s). Libraries were constructed by 5' RACE. The sequencing machine was an Illumina NovaSeq 6000. In-frame beta chains were kept once TCRdb had trimmed the public reads at Q25 with fastp and called clones with MiXCR. Duplicate CDR3 protein sequences are folded into a single record with the most common DNA and genes. The sample table shows approximately 300,000 distinct CDR3 sequences, and approximately 12% are seen once. 3% to 4% of the sample comes from the top ten. The intended sense of this specimen's treatment or condition label: live attenuated yellow fever vaccine strain. Source: CD4+ T cells sorted from PBMCs, taken 45 days after the yellow fever booster vaccination. All receptors come from a man in his late teens or twenties who received the YFV17D yellow fever vaccine.

This chain connects TRBV7-2 to TRBJ2-5; no reliable D call. Germline V gives CDR1 SGHTA, CDR2 FQGNSA. V lost 5 bases to trimming and J lost 4 bases, with 11 bases between them. This CDR3 has 13 amino acids. CDR3 sequence reads: CASSPYTVETQYF. In DNA form, the CDR3 reads TGTGCCAGCAGCCCCTACACGGTAGAGACCCAGTACTTC. The whole variable domain, filled in from reference TRBV7-2 and TRBJ2-5, reads GAGVSQSPSNKVTEKGKDVELRCDPISGHTALYWYRQSLGQGLEFLIYFQGNSAPDKSGLPSDRFSAERTGGSVSTLTIQRTQQEDSAVYLCASSPYTVETQYFGPGTRLLVL.

This clonotype was seen more than once but under ten times. Here the CDR3 DNA reads TGTGCCAGCAGCAAAAGCGGCAGGGAGAAGGAAAAACTGTTTTTT. This gives the protein CASSKSGREKEKLFF. The chain employs TRBV21-1 and TRBJ1-4; the table's D call TRBD1 went unverified against the DNA. TRBV21-1 is given as a pseudogene. The CDR3 is 15 amino acids.

The V call is TRBV12-3 or TRBV12-4, the J call TRBJ2-3, with TRBD2 matching 15 bases. Trimming cost V 4 bases and J 11 bases; bases outside gene matches: 4. The CDR3 has 14 residues. CDR3 loop: CASSSGLAGGEQYF. Here the CDR3 DNA reads TGTGCCAGCAGTTCGGGACTAGCGGGGGGCGAGCAGTATTTT.

This clonotype has a handful of counts. The V gene is TRBV5-1, the J gene TRBJ1-1, with a weak D call TRBD1 (6 bases). The CDR3 spans 14 residues. V was cut by 4 bases and J by 1 base, with 11 bases left in between. Germline V CDR1 and CDR2: SGHRS, YFSETQ. The DNA of the CDR3 is TGCGCCAGCAGCGGGGGAGGGGGGAACACTGAAGCTTTCTTT. Its translation: CASSGGGGNTEAFF.

This clonotype was observed a few times. This chain joins TRBV10-3 and TRBJ1-5, with 9 positions matching TRBD1. Trimming cost V 4 bases and J 5 bases; bases outside gene matches: 6. This CDR3 has 15 amino acids. Per germline, CDR1 ENHRY and CDR2 SYGVKD. In nucleotides, the CDR3 is TGTGCCATCAGTGGGGGGAGACAGGGGGATCAGCCCCAGCATTTT. Protein product: CAISGGRQGDQPQHF.

The gene calls are TRBV4-3 and TRBJ2-2, with D possibly matching TRBD2 (6 bases). Germline CDR1 reads LGHNA; CDR2 reads YSLEER. This CDR3 comprises 15 residues. Trimming removed 1 base from V and 4 bases from J, with 10 bases in between. The DNA of the CDR3 is TGCGCCAGCAGCCAAGGGTTTAGCGGCACCGGGGAGCTGTTTTTT. Its translation is CASSQGFSGTGELFF.

The J gene is TRBJ1-4, the V gene TRBV11-1; no reliable D call. Trimming left V 5 bases short and J 4 bases short, with 17 bases between. The CDR3 has 16 residues. Looked up from germline, CDR1 is SGHAT and CDR2 is FQDESV (reference sequence). The chain's CDR3 is CASSASAGSFNEKLFF. In nucleotides, the CDR3 is TGTGCCAGCAGCGCGTCGGCTGGTTCTTTTAATGAAAAACTGTTTTTT. Filled out from reference TRBV11-1 and TRBJ1-4, the complete variable domain reads EAEVAQSPRYKITEKSQAVAFWCDPISGHATLYWYRQILGQGPELLVQFQDESVVDDSQLPKDRFSAERLKGVDSTLKIQPAELGDSAMYLCASSASAGSFNEKLFFGSGTQLSVL.

This clonotype was counted only a few times. The chain uses TRBV3-1 and TRBJ1-5, with D possibly matching TRBD1 (5 bases). Between the trimmed V and J ends, which lost 4 bases and 3 bases, there was a span of 10 bases. The CDR3 covers 14 residues. Germline CDR1 is LGHDT and CDR2 is YNNKEL (reference sequence). The CDR3 bases are TGTGCCAGCAGCCCAAGACAGTACAATCAGCCCCAGCATTTT. Encoded protein: CASSPRQYNQPQHF.

This clonotype turned up a few times. The J gene is TRBJ2-7, the V gene TRBV4-3; tentative D call: TRBD2 (5 bases). The CDR3 is 15 amino acids. The germline V gene has CDR1 LGHNA and CDR2 YSLEER. Deletions cut 2 bases from V and 2 bases from J, with 13 bases between. The CDR3: CASSQISGCAYEQYV. CDR3 nucleotides: TGCGCCAGCAGCCAAATCTCGGGGTGCGCCTACGAGCAGTACGTC.